This TCR beta chain was obtained from a study of CD8 T cell repertoires and HIV-1 epitope variants. At the level of the study: A 10-day culture received IL-2, IL-7 and IL-15 on days 3 and 7. An uncultured baseline aliquot held 1M T cells.

In the case of this clone: Its antigen is unidentified.

The method was immunoSEQ multiplex PCR; TCRdb's version includes in-frame clones alone and lacks a portion of them. The sample includes 6,000 to 8,000 clones, around 68% seen only once; the top ten take 43%. Trimming cost V 2 bases and J 6 bases, with 11 bases left between them. Looked up from germline, CDR1 is SQVTM and CDR2 is ANQGSEA. CDR3 size: 13 residues. The gene calls are TRBV29-1 and TRBJ2-1; D not resolved. Sample: cultured CD8+ T cells derived from PBMCs. The sequence derives from a male donor with HIV. CDR3 loop: CSVEPDPGNEQFF. CDR3 in DNA: TGCAGCGTTGAACCGGACCCTGGCAATGAGCAGTTCTTC.